The entry below describes one TCR beta chain. Its specificity is unknown. These data originate in a study of shared clonotypes between healthy human individuals. Study-level points and caveats: On the whole, naive subsets had larger estimated richness than memory subsets had.

Repertoires were generated with immunoSEQ multiplex PCR, while TCRdb's copy carries only in-frame clones and drops some. The data hold fewer than 850,000 clones, with around 72% observed a single time. Naive CD4+ cells were CD45RA-selected; the remaining cells were memory. Trimming at V came to 6 bases and at J to 0 bases, leaving 5 bases not matched to a gene. The V gene's germline CDR1 is MDHEN and CDR2 SYDVKM. CDR3 length equals 15 residues. This chain links TRBV28 with TRBJ2-7; 10 positions match TRBD2. The sample taken for sequencing was memory CD4+ T cells sorted from blood. Subset described: CD45RA-negative fraction. The TCR comes from a woman between 25 and 40 years old in good health. The CDR3 here is CASSHTSGASYEQYF. The CDR3 bases are TGTGCCAGCAGCCACACTAGCGGGGCCTCCTACGAGCAGTACTTC.